Listed here is a single T cell receptor (beta chain). The sample comes from a study of blood T cell repertoires in COVID-19. In germline, CDR1 is SNHLY, CDR2 FYNNEI. The CDR3 is made up of 15 amino acids. V lost 5 bases and J lost 0; bases outside the gene matches: 4. Study processing details: For nucleated cells, counts were estimated from reference gene primer amplification. Profiled with immunoSEQ multiplex PCR; TCRdb holds only in-frame clones, not every one. Clone size and the V and J calls come from that table; the DNA yielded D and trimming. The sample shows about 290,000 clones, over 80% of them seen only once.

The specimen was peripheral blood. V is TRBV2 and J is TRBJ2-1; 7 nucleotides match TRBD1. This receptor was identified in a woman between 45 and 60 years old with active or convalescent COVID-19. CDR3 sequence: CASSKGQSSYNEQFF. DNA of the CDR3: TGTGCCAGCAGTAAGGGACAGAGCTCCTACAATGAGCAGTTCTTC.